This T cell receptor (beta chain) was identified during a study of T cell clonality in common variable immunodeficiency. Repertoires were generated with immunoSEQ multiplex PCR, while TCRdb's copy carries only in-frame clones and drops some. Altogether 14,000 or so clones were found in the sample, and no singletons occur. Whole-study results and caveats: What drives increased CVID clonality needs T cell subpopulation sequencing. TCRbeta clonality was increased in CVID versus healthy controls. In common variable immunodeficiency, TCR beta chains reportedly carried fewer deletions and N-nucleotide insertions.

This clone was detected only a few times. What it binds is not known. The CDR3 end falls 3 residues outside the read, so it is completed with the germline J gene. Germline values: CDR1 KGHSH, CDR2 LQKENI. The CDR3 has 14 residues. The J segment lost 3 bases and the V segment lost 5 bases, leaving 6 bases of the junction unmatched. Caucasian heritage predominated among both patients and controls. This rearrangement joins TRBV18 to TRBJ1-1; 7 bases fit TRBD1. This clonotype was sampled from a human donor with common variable immunodeficiency. Input material: peripheral blood mononuclear cells. The CDR3 region is CASSAITGDTEAFF. Incomplete CDR3 DNA: TGTGCCAGCTCAGCCATTACAGGGGACACTGAA.